What follows describes a single TCR beta chain. The target antigen is unknown. This sample was included in a study of T cell responses to AZD1222 COVID-19 vaccine. Study-wide results and caveats: Scientists sampled the repertoires only once the peak T cell response had passed.

Trimming took off 4 bases at V and 2 bases at J, with 11 bases between the two ends. The CDR3 contains 15 residues. Germline CDR1 and CDR2: SGHTA and FQGNSA. Profiled with immunoSEQ multiplex PCR; TCRdb holds only in-frame clones, not every one. This sample carries 140,000 to 150,000 clones, about 82% of them seen once, and the ten largest clones take 5% to 5.5%. This receptor was identified in an adult who received the AZD1222 COVID-19 vaccine. Sequenced material: peripheral blood, taken 28 days after the second AZD1222 dose. J is TRBJ2-2 and V is TRBV7-2; D gene unclear. CDR3 DNA sequence: TGTGCCAGCAGCTCGCTGCTAGACAACACCGGGGAGCTGTTTTTT. Translation gives CASSSLLDNTGELFF.